This T cell receptor beta chain was sequenced for a study of cytotoxic CD8 clonotypes in ibrutinib-treated CLL. Study context: Recorded responses included around 24 partial and 2 complete; following median approximately 68 months, approximately 14 stayed remitted and roughly 12 progressed.

There are 15 residues in the CDR3. CDR1 and CDR2 (germline): SGHKS, YYEKEE (reference sequence). The V end lost 4 bases, the J end lost 4 bases, and 14 bases lay between the germline ends. Points from the study as a whole: Public clonotypes were seen rarely and were contracted or stable on treatment.

Here immunoSEQ multiplex PCR was the method, and the copy in TCRdb shows in-frame clones only, minus some. The sample records about 140,000 clones, around 93% being singletons. On this clone: The antigen is unknown.

This material consisted of PBMCs, taken after 12 months of ibrutinib treatment. This clonotype was obtained from a human donor with chronic lymphocytic leukemia. The chain joins TRBV5-5 to TRBJ2-2; D unclear. The CDR3 region is CASSVDVGFTGELFF. CDR3 in DNA: TGTGCCAGCAGCGTAGACGTAGGTTTCACCGGGGAGCTGTTTTTT.